This T cell receptor (beta chain) originates from a study of vaccination effects on CD4 cells after COVID-19. Study as a whole: Sampling occurred a median 72 days post second dose, range 14 to 241. General observations from the study: Infection-derived and vaccine-derived clones contracted markedly late after vaccination.

Of note for this clone: The antigen is not known.

Only in-frame clones appear in the TCRdb table, and some are missing; sequencing was by immunoSEQ multiplex PCR. The table has 55,000 to 70,000 clones, 76% seen once. Viral peptide pool expansion of antigen-specific CD4+ T cells preceded sequencing in the ViraFEST assay. Upon completion of 10 days in culture, CD4+ T cells were isolated. As their vaccination, participants received two doses of either BNT162b2 or mRNA-1273. Peptides at approximately 10 ug/ml and IL-2 at roughly 9.3 IU/ml were added to some 2 million PBMC per well. On day 3 and again on day 7, half the medium was replaced with IL-2 medium. V lost 4 bases to trimming and J lost 0 bases, with 1 base between them. The CDR3 length is 12 residues. Germline-derived CDR1 and CDR2 are SEHNR and FQNEAQ (reference sequence).

The genes are TRBV7-9 and TRBJ1-3; D uncertain. This clonotype was obtained from a human donor who received a COVID-19 vaccine. The source material was CD4+ T cells from PBMCs cultured with HCoV-OC43 spike peptides, sampled after COVID-19 vaccination. Subset defined: HCoV-OC43 spike overlapping peptide pool stimulation. CDR3 DNA: TGTGCCAGCAGCTACTCTGGAAACACCATATATTTT. It specifies CASSYSGNTIYF.